This TCR beta chain was found in a study of post-analysis software for immune sequencing data. Background on the study: The courses of disease that were included comprised relapsing-remitting, secondary progressive and progressive-relapsing multiple sclerosis.

As concerns this clonotype: No antigen is known for it.

Prepared libraries of TCR beta cDNA carried unique molecular identifiers. The T cell input of roughly 0.95 to 10 million gave around 540,000 cDNA molecules. One entry per CDR3 protein results from TCRdb running MiXCR on the PCR reads. The profile shows 380,000 or so distinct CDR3 sequences, less than 40% of them singletons. The study, taken as a whole, reports: Samples prepared in the same batch strongly co-clustered by F measure.

The sample taken for sequencing was blood. This TCR came from a girl aged 10-17 years with multiple sclerosis.

Here the CDR3 DNA reads TGCAGTGCTAGAGATTTAGTTTGGACAGGGCCTAATGAAAAACTGTTTTTT. Translated: CSARDLVWTGPNEKLFF. This rearrangement joins TRBV20-1 to TRBJ1-4; 8 positions match TRBD1. V gave up 0 bases and J gave up 3 bases; unmatched junction bases: 9. The CDR3 is 17 amino acids. Germline V gene lookup returns CDR1 DFQATT and CDR2 SNEGSKA (reference sequence).